What follows are 9 T cell receptor beta chains derived from one specimen sequenced in a study of blood T cell repertoires in COVID-19. Some clones are missing from TCRdb's copy, which holds only in-frame ones; the method was immunoSEQ multiplex PCR. The table records approximately 500,000 clones, 80% to 90% of them present only once. Sequencing used peripheral blood. The source is a human donor in a cohort sampled during active COVID-19.

The chain employs TRBV6-2 or TRBV6-3 and TRBJ1-6; D possibly corresponds to TRBD1 (6 bases). The ends were cut back, 6 bases at V and 7 bases at J, with 19 bases in the middle. Germline lookup yields CDR1 MNHEY and CDR2 SVGEGT. The CDR3 sequence is 16 residues long. This CDR3 is CASSPRAGATNSPLHF. CDR3 sequence (DNA): TGTGCCAGCAGCCCCCGGGCAGGGGCTACAAATTCACCCCTCCACTTT.

Notes on this clone: Other DNA sequences in this specimen translate into the identical CDR3. The genes are TRBV18 and TRBJ1-2; a weak D match, TRBD1 (6 bases). V gave up 3 bases and J gave up 3 bases, with 8 bases separating them. Per the germline V gene, CDR1 is KGHSH and CDR2 is LQKENI. There are 13 residues in the CDR3. For the CDR3, the DNA is TGTGCCAGCTCACCGGACAGAGACTATGGCTACACCTTC. Translated: CASSPDRDYGYTF.

The chain uses TRBV30 and TRBJ1-1; D may be TRBD1 (5 bases). V lost 0 bases to trimming and J lost 1 base, with 9 bases between them. The CDR3 is 14 residues long. Germline V gene sequence: CDR1 GTSNPN, CDR2 SVGIG (reference sequence). CDR3 sequence reads: CAWSVNGGNTEAFF. The CDR3 coding sequence is TGTGCCTGGAGTGTCAACGGGGGGAACACTGAAGCTTTCTTT. The full variable domain, in which reference TRBV30 and TRBJ1-1 provide the parts outside the CDR3, is SQTIHQWPATLVQPVGSPLSLECTVEGTSNPNLYWYRQAAGRGLQLLFYSVGIGQISSEVPQNLSASRPQDRQFILSSKKLLLSDSGFYLCAWSVNGGNTEAFFGQGTRLTVV.

This clone has a handful of counts. V gene TRBV19 combines with J gene TRBJ2-1, with D tentatively TRBD2 (5 bases). V was clipped by 5 bases and J by 9 bases, with 14 bases between them. Germline V gives CDR1 LNHDA, CDR2 SQIVND (reference sequence). The CDR3 length is 13 residues. This CDR3 is CASSLRSGSEQFF. The CDR3 DNA reads as TGTGCCAGTAGTCTTCGGTCGGGGAGTGAGCAGTTCTTC.

This clone was seen only a few times. Other nucleotide sequences from this sample produce the same CDR3. The chain joins TRBV7-9 to TRBJ1-1; 7 nucleotides line up with TRBD1. This CDR3 contains 13 residues. The ends lost 2 bases at V and 3 bases at J; junction bases unmatched: 0. Germline V gives CDR1 SEHNR, CDR2 FQNEAQ (reference sequence). The CDR3: CASSLQGDTEAFF. CDR3 bases: TGTGCCAGCAGCTTACAGGGGGACACTGAAGCTTTCTTT. Using reference TRBV7-9 and TRBJ1-1 for the parts outside the CDR3, the full variable domain is DTGVSQNPRHKITKRGQNVTFRCDPISEHNRLYWYRQTLGQGPEFLTYFQNEAQLEKSRLLSDRFSAERPKGSFSTLEIQRTEQGDSAMYLCASSLQGDTEAFFGQGTRLTVV.

This clone has just one count. This rearrangement joins TRBV19 to TRBJ1-1; TRBD1 aligns across 7 bases. J gave up 1 base and V 4 bases, and 9 bases lay outside the gene matches. The germline V gene has CDR1 LNHDA and CDR2 SQIVND (reference sequence). The CDR3 is made up of 16 amino acids. Written as DNA, the CDR3 is TGTGCCAGTAGTACGGGTCAGGGGGTTAGGAACACTGAAGCTTTCTTT. Protein: CASSTGQGVRNTEAFF.

The J gene is TRBJ1-2, the V gene TRBV6-5; no definite D call. The V gene's germline CDR1 is MNHEY and CDR2 SVGAGI. The CDR3 runs 14 residues. V lost 6 bases to trimming and J lost 4 bases, with 15 bases between them. The CDR3 DNA reads as TGTGCCAGCAGCTCATCGCCAGTCCTCTATGGCTACACCTTC. Amino acids: CASSSSPVLYGYTF.

The chain carries TRBV10-2 and TRBJ2-3, with TRBD2 identical over 14 bases. J gave up 7 bases and V 3 bases, and 12 bases lay outside the gene matches. This CDR3 is built from 18 residues. Germline loops: CDR1 WSHSY, CDR2 SAAADI. The CDR3 sequence is CASSEFLRGTSGSYTQYF. Written as DNA, the CDR3 is TGCGCCAGCAGTGAATTCCTAAGAGGGACTAGCGGGAGCTATACGCAGTATTTT.

As for this clone: The sample contains more than one DNA sequence encoding this CDR3. This chain links TRBV5-1 with TRBJ2-5; D is unresolved. Germline CDR1 and CDR2: SGHRS and YFSETQ. This CDR3 has 11 residues. With 2 bases removed from V and 5 bases from J, the gap between germline ends came to 4 bases. The CDR3 loop reads CASSFRETQYF. The CDR3 nucleotides are TGCGCCAGCAGCTTTCGGGAGACCCAGTACTTC.